This TCR beta chain is from a study of cytomegalovirus exposure and HLA in healthy donors. Whole-study results and caveats: Researchers counted around 180 TCR beta chains as cytomegalovirus-associated.

The CDR3 consists of 13 residues. Germline CDR1 is SGHDN and CDR2 is FVKESK. Trimming removed 4 bases at V and 10 bases at J, with 14 bases between. Note on this clone: As yet, its antigen is unknown.

The PCR was carried out with 60 Vbeta primers and 13 Jbeta primers. Libraries were prepared by immunoSEQ multiplex PCR; TCRdb keeps only in-frame clonotypes and omits some of them. The sample includes about 120,000 clones, less than 85% of them seen just once. The material sequenced was PBMCs. V usage is TRBV14 and J usage is TRBJ1-5; a weak D match, TRBD1 (6 bases). This TCR was recovered from a man aged 25-45 years in good health and CMV-seropositive. The CDR3 nucleotides read TGTGCCAGCAGCCTCCAAGGGGGGGGACCCCAGCATTTT. Protein product: CASSLQGGGPQHF.